These 26 T cell receptor beta chains share one sample of origin, sequenced in a study of Tregs in tolerant kidney transplant recipients (dated by TCRdb to the late 2010s). Library generation was performed with the immunoSEQ multiplex PCR assay. Not all clones reach the TCRdb copy of this immuneACCESS table, which keeps in-frame sequences only. Checked studies attribute under half of the gap to unresolved V genes and leave the rest unexplained. The sample table records tens of thousands of clones; around 90% of these occur just once. The top ten hold 4.7% of the sample. Sequenced material: CD8+ T cells from blood. The receptors stem from a human donor in good health.

This clone was counted at least ten times. The genes are TRBV6-5 and TRBJ2-3; D might be TRBD1 or TRBD2, each matching 6 bases. This CDR3 has 14 residues. CDR1 MNHEY and CDR2 SVGAGI come from the germline V gene. V gave up 4 bases and J gave up 2 bases, with 10 bases separating them. The CDR3 reads CASSSGGPTDTQYF. CDR3 coding DNA: TGTGCCAGCAGTTCCGGGGGCCCCACAGATACGCAGTATTTT.

This rearrangement joins TRBV10-3 to TRBJ2-5, with D hard to call. Germline V gene data show CDR1 as ENHRY and CDR2 as SYGVKD. Trimming shortened V by 2 bases and J by 2 bases, and 6 bases separated the two germline ends. The CDR3 is 13 amino acids. The CDR3 spells CAISEGRQETQYF. The CDR3 coding sequence is TGTGCCATCAGTGAGGGCAGGCAAGAGACCCAGTACTTC.

This chain joins TRBV7-2 and TRBJ1-5; 11 bases are shared with TRBD1. The CDR3 sequence is 14 residues long. Germline V lookup: CDR1 SGHTA, CDR2 FQGNSA. V trimming: 4 bases; J trimming: 7 bases; junction bases outside the gene matches: 3. The CDR3, as DNA: TGTGCCAGCAGCTCCCGGACAGGGGGCCAGCCCCAGCATTTT. It codes for CASSSRTGGQPQHF.

This chain joins TRBV7-8 and TRBJ1-2, with 9 bases identical to TRBD1. The V segment lost 3 bases and the J segment 0 bases; nucleotides outside the gene matches: 14. The CDR3 length is 19 residues. CDR1 and CDR2 (germline): SGHVS, FQNEAQ. The CDR3 nucleotides are TGTGCCAGCAGCTTTTTTCGGGACAGGGCGAATGTTGCTAACTATGGCTACACCTTC. Amino acids: CASSFFRDRANVANYGYTF.

The sample holds one count of this clone. The chain recombines TRBV9 with TRBJ2-7; TRBD2 is a possible D gene (5 bases). The V end was cut by 7 bases, the J end by 4 bases, with 9 bases between. This CDR3 comprises 11 residues. The germline V gene encodes CDR1 SGDLS and CDR2 YYNGEE. Here the CDR3 reads CASGSKYEQYF. The CDR3 DNA is TGTGCCAGCGGGAGCAAATACGAGCAGTACTTC.

The chain couples TRBV19 to TRBJ1-5, with D possibly TRBD1 on 5 matching bases. The CDR3 runs 16 residues. CDR1 and CDR2 (germline): LNHDA, SQIVND (reference sequence). Trimming took off 2 bases at V and 5 bases at J, with 16 bases between the two ends. As DNA, the CDR3 is TGTGCCAGTAGTATACAGACGGCCCGGGGGGATCAGCCCCAGCATTTT. Its protein is CASSIQTARGDQPQHF.

This clone has just a few counts. V gene TRBV30 combines with J gene TRBJ1-5; no reliable D call. The germline V and J ends were trimmed by 5 bases and 6 bases, with 8 bases remaining between them. Looked up from germline, CDR1 is GTSNPN and CDR2 is SVGIG (reference sequence). The CDR3 is 11 amino acids. In nucleotides, the CDR3 is TGTGCCTGGGGAGAGGGTCAGCCCCAGCATTTT. Translated, it gives CAWGEGQPQHF.

J is TRBJ1-6 and V is TRBV6-4; TRBD1 matches at 8 bases. The CDR3 spans 17 residues. With V trimmed by 5 bases and J by 3 bases, 9 bases remained unmatched. Germline-derived CDR1 and CDR2 are MRHNA and SNTAGT. The CDR3 sequence is CASSRLDREDYNSPLHF. CDR3 coding DNA: TGTGCCAGCAGTCGGTTGGACAGGGAGGACTATAATTCACCCCTCCACTTT.

The genes are TRBV4-2 and TRBJ2-7, with D possibly being TRBD1 or TRBD2 (6 bases each). The V and J ends lost 2 bases and 3 bases respectively, with 17 bases between them. This CDR3 contains 16 residues. Germline values: CDR1 LGHNA, CDR2 YNFKEQ. CDR3 coding DNA: TGTGCCAGCAGCCAACTCCTAGGGGGGCGGATCTACGAGCAGTACTTC. Translating it yields CASSQLLGGRIYEQYF.

The chain carries TRBV7-6 and TRBJ1-3; D call uncertain. Trimming removed 2 bases at V and 0 bases at J, with 14 bases between. The germline V gene encodes CDR1 SGHVS and CDR2 FNYEAQ. This CDR3 is 17 amino acids long. The CDR3 sequence is CASSLRAPGSSGNTIYF. CDR3 nucleotides: TGTGCCAGCAGCTTACGAGCCCCGGGGAGCTCTGGAAACACCATATATTTT. Together with reference TRBV7-6 and TRBJ1-3, the CDR3 gives the full variable domain: GAGVSQSPRYKVTKRGQDVALRCDPISGHVSLYWYRQALGQGPEFLTYFNYEAQQDKSGLPNDRFSAERPEGSISTLTIQRTEQRDSAMYRCASSLRAPGSSGNTIYFGEGSWLTVV.

CDR3 loop: CASSLRTAQPQHF. The DNA of the CDR3 is TGTGCCAGCAGTTTAAGGACAGCCCAGCCCCAGCATTTT. V usage is TRBV27 and J usage is TRBJ1-5, with D perhaps matching TRBD1 (6 bases). CDR1 is MNHEY and CDR2 is SMNVEV in the germline V gene (reference sequence). The CDR3 contains 13 residues. Between the trimmed V and J ends, which lost 2 bases and 7 bases, there was a span of 9 bases.

This clone was detected only once. J is TRBJ2-2 and V is TRBV21-1; TRBD1, the D gene given by the table, was not confirmed from the DNA. TRBV21-1 is described as a pseudogene. The CDR3 consists of 17 residues. The CDR3 nucleotides read TGTGCCAGCAGCAAAAGCTCCGGGACAGGGGCGACCGGGGAGCTGTTTTTT. Encoded protein: CASSKSSGTGATGELFF.

As to this clone: At the DNA level, this CDR3 is encoded by other sequences in the same sample as well. The J gene is TRBJ1-5, the V gene TRBV19; maybe TRBD1 (6 bases). V was trimmed by 5 bases and J by 3 bases, leaving 11 bases between them. There are 14 residues in the CDR3. The V gene's germline CDR1 is LNHDA and CDR2 SQIVND (reference sequence). CDR3 in amino acids: CASSVRDTNQPQHF. CDR3 in DNA: TGTGCCAGTAGTGTTCGGGACACCAATCAGCCCCAGCATTTT.

CDR3 nucleotide sequence: TGTGCCAGCAGTTACGGCCCCAACTCCTACGAGCAGTACTTC. Its translation: CASSYGPNSYEQYF. The chain is built from TRBV6-5 and TRBJ2-7, with D hard to call. The germline gives CDR1 MNHEY, CDR2 SVGAGI. Trimming removed 2 bases from V and 0 bases from J, with 8 bases in between. The CDR3 loop spans 14 amino acids.

The chain employs TRBV7-9 and TRBJ2-1, with 13 bases fitting TRBD2. Trimming cost V 5 bases and J 9 bases; bases outside gene matches: 10. This CDR3 has 16 amino acids. CDR1 and CDR2 (germline): SEHNR, FQNEAQ (reference sequence). CDR3 nucleotides: TGTGCCAGCAGCCAGCCGGGACTAGCGGGATATGGTGAGCAGTTCTTC. This translates into CASSQPGLAGYGEQFF.

The chain has TRBV5-1 and TRBJ1-2; 11 bases map to TRBD1. The CDR3 totals 17 residues. Germline V gene data show CDR1 as SGHRS and CDR2 as YFSETQ. V trimming: 5 bases; J trimming: 7 bases; junction bases outside the gene matches: 16. The DNA for the CDR3 is TGCGCCAGCAGAGAGGACAGGGGGCCTTGGGTTTTCTTTGGCTACACCTTC. Translated: CASREDRGPWVFFGYTF.

V gene TRBV6-4 combines with J gene TRBJ2-6; D unclear. Germline V CDR1 and CDR2: MRHNA, SNTAGT. The CDR3 is 13 amino acids. Between the trimmed V and J ends, which lost 8 bases and 1 base, there was a span of 6 bases. CDR3 protein: CASGDSGANVLTF. The CDR3 DNA sequence: TGTGCCAGCGGGGATTCTGGGGCCAACGTCCTGACTTTC.

This chain links TRBV15 with TRBJ1-6; 7 bases align to TRBD1. Germline V gene data show CDR1 as LNHNV and CDR2 as YYDKDF (reference sequence). J gave up 0 bases and V 11 bases, and 10 bases lay outside the gene matches. The CDR3 is made up of 16 amino acids. The CDR3 here is CAARDRRSSYNSPLHF. The CDR3 DNA follows: TGTGCCGCCCGGGACAGACGGAGCTCCTATAATTCACCCCTCCACTTT.

This chain connects TRBV7-6 to TRBJ2-7; 7 nucleotides agree with TRBD2. Per the germline V gene, CDR1 is SGHVS and CDR2 is FNYEAQ. This CDR3 spans 13 amino acids. V trimming: 1 base; J trimming: 4 bases; junction bases outside the gene matches: 1. In DNA form, the CDR3 reads TGTGCCAGCAGCTTAGGGGGGGGATACGAGCAGTACTTC. The encoded protein is CASSLGGGYEQYF.

The chain recombines TRBV6-5 with TRBJ1-1, with D possibly TRBD1 on 6 matching bases. This CDR3 contains 15 residues. Germline V gene sequence: CDR1 MNHEY, CDR2 SVGAGI. The V end was cut by 2 bases, the J end by 4 bases, with 14 bases between. In nucleotides, the CDR3 is TGTGCCAGCAGTTACGGCATACAGGGCTTCACTGAAGCTTTCTTT. Protein sequence: CASSYGIQGFTEAFF.

The chain employs TRBV27 and TRBJ1-2; maybe TRBD1 (6 bases). CDR3 length equals 15 residues. The germline V and J ends were trimmed by 0 bases and 8 bases, with 16 bases remaining between them. Germline loops: CDR1 MNHEY, CDR2 SMNVEV (reference sequence). The CDR3 DNA reads as TGTGCCAGCAGTTTATCCGCAGGGGACCGCTCGGGCTACACCTTC. It codes for CASSLSAGDRSGYTF.

The rearrangement joins TRBV7-6 to TRBJ2-7; perhaps D is TRBD1 or TRBD2 (5 bases each). Trimming pared 5 bases from V and 2 bases from J, leaving 16 bases between. Per the germline V gene, CDR1 is SGHVS and CDR2 is FNYEAQ. The CDR3 extends over 15 amino acids. The CDR3 loop is CASSLGESGPYEQYF. The CDR3 coding sequence is TGTGCCAGCAGCCTAGGGGAGAGCGGTCCCTACGAGCAGTACTTC.

The chain joins TRBV4-1 to TRBJ2-5; 8 nucleotides align to TRBD2. V trimming: 5 bases; J trimming: 5 bases; junction bases outside the gene matches: 10. Germline CDR1 MGHRA, CDR2 YSYEKL. This CDR3 comprises 15 residues. The CDR3 bases are TGCGCCAGCAGCTATAAGGGGCGGGAGGTGGAGACCCAGTACTTC. It is translated as CASSYKGREVETQYF.

The CDR3 region has the DNA TGTGCCAGCAGTTTATCGGTCGGGGGCAGGGGCTACACCTTC. Amino acid sequence: CASSLSVGGRGYTF. This chain links TRBV27 with TRBJ1-2; the D gene is possibly TRBD1 (6 bases). The germline V gene has CDR1 MNHEY and CDR2 SMNVEV (reference sequence). With 0 bases removed from V and 8 bases from J, the gap between germline ends came to 13 bases. The CDR3 covers 14 residues.

Only one count was recorded for this clone. J is TRBJ1-2 and V is TRBV9, with 8 bases that match TRBD1. Germline V gene sequence: CDR1 SGDLS, CDR2 YYNGEE. The CDR3 contains 13 residues. J lost 8 bases, V lost 7 bases, and 10 bases had no gene match. The CDR3 bases are TGTGCCAGCGATGCGCAGGGGGCGAAAGGCTACACCTTC. Its protein is CASDAQGAKGYTF.

On this clone itself: At one of its ends the junction is not consistent with the germline gene, which may arise from a read error. V is TRBV11-2 and J is TRBJ2-7; 7 bases fit TRBD1. Germline CDR1 is SGHAT and CDR2 is FQNNGV. The CDR3 has 14 residues. The CDR3 nucleotides read TGTGCCAGCAGCTTAGTGGGTTCCGGGGACAGCCAACTGTTC. Translated, it gives CASSLVGSGDSQLF.